This T cell receptor (beta chain) was observed in a study of CD8+CD57+ T cells in acquired aplastic anemia. Study details: On average, sorted CD4+ and CD8+ cells gave 3.2 ug of DNA. General study points: Found in both controls and patients were twenty-nine CD8+ CDR3 sequences.

Sequenced patients had shown CD8+CD57+ cell expansion by flow cytometry. Patients were treatment-naive when blood was sampled. Genomic DNA served as template for TCR beta VDJ and CDR3 profiling. MiXCR, run by TCRdb on the reads, gives a single entry per CDR3 protein. The sample has about 120,000 distinct CDR3 sequences, about 50% seen once; the top ten hold around 29%. Germline lookup yields CDR1 SNHLY and CDR2 FYNNEI. The CDR3 consists of 15 residues. For this clonotype: Its target is unknown. This could be a read error, since a much larger clone is one nucleotide away.

The TCR was taken from a human donor with aplastic anemia. The chain combines TRBV2 with TRBJ2-7; D gene uncertain. Sequenced: sorted CD4+, CD8+, or CD8+CD57+ T cells (not recorded which) from PBMCs. The CDR3 nucleotides read TGTGCCAGCAGTTACTTGCGCCTGCAATCCTACGGGCAGTACTTC. As protein: CASSYLRLQSYGQYF.